This T cell receptor beta chain was recorded in a study of cytomegalovirus exposure and HLA in healthy donors. The overall study: Falling in the Caucasian-associated ancestry cluster were 80% to 90% of 398 genotyped donors.

This clone was seen a single time. Its cognate antigen is unknown. The PCR made use of 60 Vbeta and 13 Jbeta primers. Using immunoSEQ multiplex PCR, the repertoire was profiled, and TCRdb retains in-frame clones only, with some absent. The sample carries roughly 120,000 clones, around 68% recorded once. Whole-study results and caveats: Among immune exposure information, only CMV serostatus was available. Most TCR sequences showed up rarely, but some public TCRs showed up in many donors.

Likely unrecorded immune exposures existed in these nominally healthy donors. V lost 8 bases, J lost 0 bases, and 8 bases lay in between. Germline V gene lookup returns CDR1 LNHDA and CDR2 SQIVND (reference sequence). This CDR3 is built from 13 residues. The chain combines TRBV19 with TRBJ1-5; tentative D call: TRBD1 (5 bases). This TCR derives from a woman between 50 and 59 years old in good health and CMV-seropositive. The sample comprised PBMCs. The CDR3 spells CASWDYSNQPQHF. CDR3 sequence (DNA): TGTGCCAGTTGGGACTATAGCAATCAGCCCCAGCATTTT.